This T cell receptor beta chain came from a study of control samples from healthy donors and cancer patients. Profiled with immunoSEQ multiplex PCR; TCRdb holds only in-frame clones, not every one. The sample lists around 110,000 clones; 85% to 95% were seen once. CDR3 size: 16 residues. Germline CDR1 and CDR2: SGHKS and YYEKEE (reference sequence). V lost 2 bases and J 0 bases, leaving 14 bases between the germline ends. The chain is built from TRBV5-5 and TRBJ1-2; weak D call: TRBD1 (5 bases). The sample consisted of blood. This receptor was identified in a man in his thirties or forties in good health. Here the CDR3 reads CASSFGTFASNYGYTF. CDR3 DNA sequence: TGTGCCAGCAGCTTCGGGACGTTTGCCTCTAACTATGGCTACACCTTC.